A single sample is the source of the 20 T cell receptor beta chains below, sequenced in a study of PD-L1 blockade in urothelial cancer. Using immunoSEQ multiplex PCR, the repertoire was profiled, and TCRdb retains in-frame clones only, with some absent. The data hold about 48,000 clones, with roughly 80% observed a single time. The time point was: peripheral blood 6 weeks after treatment start. The sequencing used PBMCs, collected around atezolizumab (anti-PD-L1) treatment. These receptors all come from a man between 65 and 80 years old with urothelial cancer.

The genes are TRBV2 and TRBJ2-6; D possibly corresponds to TRBD1 (6 bases). CDR1 SNHLY and CDR2 FYNNEI come from the germline V gene. The CDR3 runs to 15 residues. V lost 6 bases and J 5 bases, leaving 14 bases between the germline ends. CDR3 nucleotide sequence: TGTGCCAGCAGGACGACAGGAGAAAGGGCCAACGTCCTGACTTTC. Translated, it gives CASRTTGERANVLTF. Full variable domain (outside the CDR3, taken from reference TRBV2 and TRBJ2-6): EPEVTQTPSHQVTQMGQEVILRCVPISNHLYFYWYRQILGQKVEFLVSFYNNEISEKSEIFDDQFSVERPDGSNFTLKIRSTKLEDSAMYFCASRTTGERANVLTFGAGSRLTVL.

The chain couples TRBV4-1 to TRBJ2-1; 10 bases are a match to TRBD2. Germline CDR1 reads MGHRA; CDR2 reads YSYEKL. The CDR3 loop spans 16 amino acids. V shed 2 bases, J shed 6 bases, and the junction held 7 bases outside the gene matches. CDR3 DNA: TGCGCCAGCAGCCAACCTACTAGCGGGAATTTCAATGAGCAGTTCTTC. Its protein product is CASSQPTSGNFNEQFF.

This clone occurred once. The rearrangement uses TRBV2 and TRBJ2-5, with a weak D call TRBD2 (5 bases). Trimming left V 8 bases short and J 2 bases short, with 9 bases between. The germline gives CDR1 SNHLY, CDR2 FYNNEI. This CDR3 has 12 residues. The DNA of the CDR3 is TGTGCCAGCCGGGAATTGCAAGAGACCCAGTACTTC. The encoded protein is CASRELQETQYF.

This chain connects TRBV28 to TRBJ2-7; D unclear. The CDR3 has 12 residues. V was cut by 4 bases and J by 5 bases, with 9 bases left in between. The V gene's germline CDR1 is MDHEN and CDR2 SYDVKM. CDR3 protein: CASSSAFNEQYF. In nucleotides, the CDR3 is TGTGCCAGCAGTTCCGCGTTTAACGAGCAGTACTTC.

The chain is built from TRBV5-1 and TRBJ2-7; 16 nucleotides line up with TRBD2. The CDR3 contains 16 residues. V shed 3 bases, J shed 5 bases, and the junction held 5 bases outside the gene matches. CDR1 and CDR2 (germline): SGHRS, YFSETQ. CDR3 coding DNA: TGCGCCAGCAGCTCCGGGACTAGCGGGAGGGCCGACGAGCAGTACTTC. This sequence encodes CASSSGTSGRADEQYF.

The CDR3 DNA sequence: TGTGCCAGCAGCTTACTCCGCCTTGACAACCCGAACACTGAAGCTTTCTTT. As protein: CASSLLRLDNPNTEAFF. This chain uses TRBV4-2 with TRBJ1-1; D remains ambiguous. The length of the CDR3 is 17 residues. Germline V gene sequence: CDR1 LGHNA, CDR2 YNFKEQ. Trimming cost V 5 bases and J 1 base, with 20 bases left between them.

The table lists this clone with a few counts. The chain carries TRBV11-2 and TRBJ2-1, with 8 bases that match TRBD1. V shed 8 bases, J shed 16 bases, and the junction held 10 bases outside the gene matches. CDR3 length: 11 amino acids. From germline, CDR1 is SGHAT and CDR2 FQNNGV. DNA of the CDR3: TGTGCCAGCCAGTCCTACAGGGGGGTTTTCTTC. Translation: CASQSYRGVFF.

The V gene is TRBV2, the J gene TRBJ2-7, with TRBD2 as a possible D gene (6 bases). The V end lost 4 bases, the J end lost 6 bases, and 10 bases lay between the germline ends. Germline CDR1 is SNHLY and CDR2 is FYNNEI. The CDR3 runs 12 residues. The chain's CDR3 is CASSGLGGEQYF. The DNA for the CDR3 is TGTGCCAGCAGTGGACTGGGGGGCGAGCAGTACTTC. The variable domain in full, with the rest retrieved from reference TRBV2 and TRBJ2-7, is EPEVTQTPSHQVTQMGQEVILRCVPISNHLYFYWYRQILGQKVEFLVSFYNNEISEKSEIFDDQFSVERPDGSNFTLKIRSTKLEDSAMYFCASSGLGGEQYFGPGTRLTVT.

The chain recombines TRBV5-6 with TRBJ1-1, with TRBD1 identical over 7 bases. The V segment lost 4 bases and the J segment 4 bases; nucleotides outside the gene matches: 10. There are 15 residues in the CDR3. CDR1 and CDR2 (germline): SGHDT, YYEEEE. The CDR3 coding sequence is TGTGCCAGCAGCAAACCTTTATGGACAGGCACTGAAGCTTTCTTT. Amino acids: CASSKPLWTGTEAFF.

For the CDR3, the DNA is TGTGCCAGCAGCTTAGACTCTACGGCCTACGAGCAGTACTTC. The encoded protein is CASSLDSTAYEQYF. The chain carries TRBV7-2 and TRBJ2-7; D gene uncertain. Trimming shortened V by 1 base and J by 2 bases, and 9 bases separated the two germline ends. The CDR3 has 14 residues. Germline V gene lookup returns CDR1 SGHTA and CDR2 FQGNSA.

The chain combines TRBV18 with TRBJ2-7; D unclear. Between the trimmed V and J ends, which lost 5 bases and 3 bases, there was a span of 11 bases. The V gene's germline CDR1 is KGHSH and CDR2 LQKENI. The CDR3 covers 13 residues. The CDR3 reads CASSAGLHYEQYF. CDR3 DNA: TGTGCCAGCTCAGCCGGTCTCCACTACGAGCAGTACTTC.

This chain uses TRBV28 with TRBJ1-1; D unclear. This CDR3 comprises 16 residues. The germline gives CDR1 MDHEN, CDR2 SYDVKM. The V end was cut by 5 bases, the J end by 5 bases, with 21 bases between. CDR3 DNA sequence: TGTGCCAGCAGTCTCCCAGTGGCCGGGGTGGGTACTGAAGCTTTCTTT. It codes for CASSLPVAGVGTEAFF.

The gene calls are TRBV5-1 and TRBJ1-1; the D gene is possibly TRBD1 (6 bases). The germline V gene has CDR1 SGHRS and CDR2 YFSETQ. The CDR3 sequence is 14 residues long. Trimming stripped 3 bases from V and 1 base from J, with 10 bases between. The chain's CDR3 is CASSYQQGNTEAFF. For the CDR3, the DNA is TGCGCCAGCAGCTACCAACAGGGGAACACTGAAGCTTTCTTT.

This clone was observed once. The rearrangement links TRBV15 to TRBJ1-3; TRBD1 might be the D (5 bases). This CDR3 spans 15 amino acids. Trimming shortened V by 6 bases and J by 7 bases, and 19 bases separated the two germline ends. Germline values: CDR1 LNHNV, CDR2 YYDKDF (reference sequence). The CDR3 region has the DNA TGTGCCACCAGGGGCCGGGGACTTCGGGGGAACACCATATATTTT. Residues: CATRGRGLRGNTIYF.

The chain is built from TRBV4-1 and TRBJ2-7; 13 positions agree with TRBD2. This CDR3 spans 15 amino acids. The V gene end was trimmed by 6 bases and the J gene end by 0 bases; junction bases not matched to a gene: 2. CDR1 MGHRA and CDR2 YSYEKL come from the germline V gene. Here the CDR3 DNA reads TGCGCCAGCAGTGGACTAGCGGGAGTCTCCTACGAGCAGTACTTC. Translated: CASSGLAGVSYEQYF.

This chain connects TRBV4-2 to TRBJ2-3, with TRBD2 identical over 10 bases. The ends lost 5 bases at V and 5 bases at J; junction bases unmatched: 10. Looked up from germline, CDR1 is LGHNA and CDR2 is YNFKEQ. The CDR3 totals 16 residues. The DNA for the CDR3 is TGTGCCAGCAGCGAACGGACTAGCGGAAGGGAAGATACGCAGTATTTT. Encoded protein: CASSERTSGREDTQYF.

The rearrangement joins TRBV2 to TRBJ2-5, with 7 nucleotides matching TRBD1. V was pared by 6 bases and J by 6 bases, with 7 bases of the junction left unmatched. There are 13 residues in the CDR3. Germline V gene sequence: CDR1 SNHLY, CDR2 FYNNEI. The CDR3 region is CASSGEGAKTQYF. The CDR3 DNA is TGTGCCAGCAGCGGAGAGGGGGCAAAGACCCAGTACTTC.

This clone appeared a few times. The chain carries TRBV10-3 and TRBJ2-2; 13 nucleotides match TRBD2. The CDR3 loop spans 15 amino acids. V lost 10 bases, J lost 0 bases, and 2 bases stayed unmatched. The germline gives CDR1 ENHRY, CDR2 SYGVKD. As DNA, the CDR3 is TGTGCCACAACTAGCGGGAGGGCGAACACCGGGGAGCTGTTTTTT. It yields the protein CATTSGRANTGELFF.

This clone was detected a few times. This chain joins TRBV2 and TRBJ1-2; possibly TRBD1 for D (6 bases). Germline CDR1 and CDR2: SNHLY and FYNNEI. The CDR3 consists of 14 residues. V lost 6 bases and J 1 base, leaving 12 bases between the germline ends. The CDR3 DNA sequence: TGTGCCAGCAGCCCGGACAGACTTAACTATGGCTACACCTTC. Residues: CASSPDRLNYGYTF.

This sequence joins TRBV6-5 and TRBJ2-6; D gene uncertain. The V end was cut by 7 bases, the J end by 0 bases, with 7 bases between. Germline V gene data show CDR1 as MNHEY and CDR2 as SVGAGI. CDR3 length equals 14 residues. CDR3 sequence: CASNTASGANVLTF. The CDR3 region has the DNA TGTGCCAGCAATACAGCCTCTGGGGCCAACGTCCTGACTTTC.